These 6 T cell receptor beta chains share one sample of origin, sequenced in a study of cytomegalovirus exposure and HLA in healthy donors. In the PCR, 60 Vbeta and 13 Jbeta primers were used. Here immunoSEQ multiplex PCR was the method, and the copy in TCRdb shows in-frame clones only, minus some. The data show about 170,000 clones, over 70% seen once. The specimen was PBMCs. Receptors originate from a female donor in good health and CMV-seronegative.

This chain uses TRBV7-9 with TRBJ2-3, with D possibly TRBD1 on 7 matching bases. The length of the CDR3 is 14 residues. The germline V and J ends were trimmed by 4 bases and 6 bases, with 14 bases remaining between them. Per germline, CDR1 SEHNR and CDR2 FQNEAQ (reference sequence). As DNA, the CDR3 is TGTGCCAGCAGCTCTGGACAGGAGGGGGATACGCAGTATTTT. It specifies CASSSGQEGDTQYF.

J is TRBJ2-7 and V is TRBV4-2; 7 bases are shared with TRBD2. The CDR3 covers 15 residues. The ends lost 0 bases at V and 5 bases at J; junction bases unmatched: 7. CDR1 and CDR2 (germline): LGHNA, YNFKEQ. CDR3 in amino acids: CASSQEDGGYNEQYF. The CDR3 region has the DNA TGTGCCAGCAGCCAAGAAGACGGGGGGTACAACGAGCAGTACTTC.

The genes are TRBV7-3 and TRBJ1-2; tentatively, D is TRBD1 (6 bases). V was shortened by 0 bases and J by 5 bases, with 22 bases between the two germline ends. The CDR3 has 18 amino acids. Germline V gene data show CDR1 as SGHTA and CDR2 as FQGTGA. Here the CDR3 reads CASSLTLPGVSLRYGYTF. As DNA, the CDR3 is TGTGCCAGCAGCTTAACGTTGCCAGGGGTAAGTCTCCGGTATGGCTACACCTTC.

CDR3 bases: TGTGCCAGCAGTGACTCGGGGGGCTATGGCTACACCTTC. Encoded protein: CASSDSGGYGYTF. V is TRBV6-4 and J is TRBJ1-2, with a possible D match to TRBD1 (5 bases). The length of the CDR3 is 13 residues. Trimming cost V 0 bases and J 4 bases, with 6 bases left between them. CDR1 is MRHNA, CDR2 SNTAGT, per germline.

V and J are TRBV10-2 and TRBJ2-5, with 10 bases fitting TRBD1. Germline V CDR1 and CDR2: WSHSY, SAAADI. The CDR3 totals 13 residues. V trimming: 6 bases; J trimming: 5 bases; junction bases outside the gene matches: 3. In nucleotides, the CDR3 is TGCGCCAGCAGAGGACAGGGGGGGGAGACCCAGTACTTC. This codes for CASRGQGGETQYF.

The chain's CDR3 is CAIHRGGADEQYF. Written as DNA, the CDR3 is TGTGCCATTCACCGCGGGGGAGCTGACGAGCAGTACTTC. This sequence joins TRBV10-3 and TRBJ2-7, with 7 nucleotides matching TRBD2. The ends lost 9 bases at V and 5 bases at J; junction bases unmatched: 10. The CDR3 is 13 amino acids. Per the germline V gene, CDR1 is ENHRY and CDR2 is SYGVKD.